Below, 26 T cell receptor beta chains from the same sample are listed, as sequenced in a study of graft-versus-host responses after intestinal transplantation. Profiled with immunoSEQ multiplex PCR; TCRdb holds only in-frame clones, not every one. Here the sample spans about 47,000 clones, roughly 95% being singletons. Their antigens remain unidentified. Sequenced material: unstimulated CD8+ T cells sorted from spleen or lymph node cells, taken before transplant. All receptors derive from a human donor who was the organ donor for an intestinal transplant.

V gene TRBV7-6 combines with J gene TRBJ2-3; the D gene is possibly TRBD2 (5 bases). Trimming removed 5 bases at V and 0 bases at J, with 18 bases between. This CDR3 contains 17 residues. Germline V gene sequence: CDR1 SGHVS, CDR2 FNYEAQ. CDR3 DNA: TGTGCCAGCAGCCTAATGGGGTTGAGCGGAAGCACAGATACGCAGTATTTT. This gives the protein CASSLMGLSGSTDTQYF. The variable domain in full, with the rest retrieved from reference TRBV7-6 and TRBJ2-3, is GAGVSQSPRYKVTKRGQDVALRCDPISGHVSLYWYRQALGQGPEFLTYFNYEAQQDKSGLPNDRFSAERPEGSISTLTIQRTEQRDSAMYRCASSLMGLSGSTDTQYFGPGTRLTVL.

The J gene is TRBJ1-2, the V gene TRBV5-1; 8 bases are shared with TRBD1. V lost 6 bases to trimming and J lost 6 bases; unmatched junction nucleotides: 4. The germline CDR1 and CDR2 sequences are SGHRS and YFSETQ. The CDR3 consists of 12 residues. CDR3 coding DNA: TGCGCCAGCAACGACAGGGGCGATGGCTACACCTTC. This translates into CASNDRGDGYTF.

The chain joins TRBV7-3 to TRBJ2-5; D possibly corresponds to TRBD2 (5 bases). Looked up from germline, CDR1 is SGHTA and CDR2 is FQGTGA. V was cut by 5 bases and J by 5 bases, with 12 bases left in between. The CDR3 has 13 residues. The CDR3 nucleotides read TGTGCCAGCAGCCCAGAGGGCGGGGAGACCCAGTACTTC. It codes for CASSPEGGETQYF.

DNA of the CDR3: TGCGCCAGCATCCTAGGACAGGTAGCTAACTATGGCTACACCTTC. Translated, it gives CASILGQVANYGYTF. The rearrangement uses TRBV5-1 and TRBJ1-2; 7 bases map to TRBD1. The germline gives CDR1 SGHRS, CDR2 YFSETQ. This CDR3 region has 15 residues. V shed 6 bases, J shed 0 bases, and the junction held 8 bases outside the gene matches.

The CDR3 loop reads CAWAGESSYNSPLHF. CDR3 in DNA: TGTGCCTGGGCGGGGGAAAGCTCCTATAATTCACCCCTCCACTTT. This chain links TRBV30 with TRBJ1-6, with a tentative D call TRBD1 (5 bases). This CDR3 comprises 15 residues. The V gene's germline CDR1 is GTSNPN and CDR2 SVGIG (reference sequence). The V gene lost 5 bases and the J gene lost 0 bases, with 11 bases spanning the gap.

The chain recombines TRBV13 with TRBJ1-2; TRBD1 might be the D (6 bases). The V end was cut by 0 bases, the J end by 7 bases, with 12 bases between. The CDR3 runs to 14 residues. The germline CDR1 and CDR2 sequences are PRHDT and FYEKMQ (reference sequence). CDR3 sequence reads: CASSLGLGGPGYTF. The CDR3 bases are TGTGCCAGCAGCTTAGGTTTGGGGGGGCCTGGCTACACCTTC.

This sequence joins TRBV6-1 and TRBJ1-2; TRBD1 agrees at 7 bases. This CDR3 has 15 amino acids. V trimming: 1 base; J trimming: 4 bases; junction bases outside the gene matches: 6. CDR1 and CDR2 (germline): MNHNS, SASEGT. The CDR3: CASSEGRGQGYGYTF. CDR3 DNA: TGTGCCAGCAGTGAAGGGAGGGGGCAGGGCTATGGCTACACCTTC.

This CDR3 is CASSSSREPGPGELFF. CDR3 in DNA: TGTGCCAGCAGTTCGTCCCGGGAGCCCGGGCCCGGGGAGCTGTTTTTT. This chain uses TRBV6-5 with TRBJ2-2; TRBD2 is a possible D gene (6 bases). This CDR3 spans 16 amino acids. V was clipped by 4 bases and J by 6 bases, with 18 bases between them. Germline loops: CDR1 MNHEY, CDR2 SVGAGI.

The chain carries TRBV11-2 and TRBJ2-2, with a weak D call TRBD2 (6 bases). Germline lookup yields CDR1 SGHAT and CDR2 FQNNGV. The CDR3 consists of 14 residues. Trimming removed 3 bases from V and 7 bases from J, with 12 bases in between. The DNA of the CDR3 is TGTGCCAGCAGCTTCTGGGGGGAAAACGGGGAGCTGTTTTTT. It yields the protein CASSFWGENGELFF.

The rearrangement links TRBV5-4 to TRBJ2-1; 9 bases fit TRBD2. Germline CDR1 is SGHNT and CDR2 is YYREEE (reference sequence). The length of the CDR3 is 15 residues. After removal of 0 bases from V and 5 bases from J, the junction contained 3 bases not matched to a gene. The chain's CDR3 is CASSLGLAENNEQFF. The CDR3 DNA follows: TGTGCCAGCAGCTTGGGACTAGCGGAGAACAATGAGCAGTTCTTC.

The count of this clone is one. The chain is built from TRBV4-1 and TRBJ1-2; D might be TRBD1 (6 bases). The V end was cut by 0 bases, the J end by 1 base, with 12 bases between. The CDR3 spans 16 residues. Germline V gene sequence: CDR1 MGHRA, CDR2 YSYEKL. CDR3 region: CASSQEIQGINYGYTF. In DNA form, the CDR3 reads TGCGCCAGCAGCCAAGAGATCCAGGGGATTAACTATGGCTACACCTTC.

The chain couples TRBV4-3 to TRBJ1-4; tentative D call: TRBD1 (6 bases). The V end was cut by 0 bases, the J end by 5 bases, with 7 bases between. Germline lookup yields CDR1 LGHNA and CDR2 YSLEER. This CDR3 spans 14 amino acids. The CDR3 DNA is TGCGCCAGCAGCCAAGAGGGGACAAATGAAAAACTGTTTTTT. It translates to CASSQEGTNEKLFF.

This chain connects TRBV7-9 to TRBJ1-6, with D possibly being TRBD1 (6 bases). The germline V and J ends were trimmed by 8 bases and 8 bases, with 31 bases remaining between them. Germline CDR1 is SEHNR and CDR2 is FQNEAQ (reference sequence). This CDR3 has 19 amino acids. Here the CDR3 reads CASPQSRIGQPGLDSPLHF. DNA of the CDR3: TGTGCCAGCCCTCAATCACGGATAGGACAGCCCGGTCTCGATTCACCCCTCCACTTT.

This chain joins TRBV7-6 and TRBJ2-1, with 14 bases fitting TRBD2. The CDR3 is 16 amino acids. V trimming: 2 bases; J trimming: 8 bases; junction bases outside the gene matches: 5. Per germline, CDR1 SGHVS and CDR2 FNYEAQ. CDR3 bases: TGTGCCAGCAGCTTAAGACTAGCGGGGGGGATTTATGAGCAGTTCTTC. Encoded protein: CASSLRLAGGIYEQFF.

This clone was seen a single time. The gene calls are TRBV9 and TRBJ2-1; D possibly corresponds to TRBD1 (5 bases). V lost 4 bases, J lost 0 bases, and 17 bases lay in between. The CDR3 totals 17 residues. Looked up from germline, CDR1 is SGDLS and CDR2 is YYNGEE. The CDR3 DNA reads as TGTGCCAGCAGCACCACACAGGCTGCCAGCTCCTACAATGAGCAGTTCTTC. Encoded protein: CASSTTQAASSYNEQFF.

With regard to this clone: The junction departs from the called germline gene at one end, perhaps through a read error. The chain links TRBV4-1 to TRBJ2-7, with D possibly being TRBD1 (5 bases). The CDR3 runs to 13 residues. Germline CDR1 is MGHRA and CDR2 is YSYEKL. The CDR3: CASSQDGAPGLNF. The CDR3 nucleotides are TGCGCCAGCAGCCAAGATGGTGCGCCAGGGCTCAACTTC.

CDR3 in DNA: TGTGCCAGCAGTTCAAGCTATCCGGGGTACACGCAGTATTTT. Its protein product is CASSSSYPGYTQYF. This chain connects TRBV27 to TRBJ2-3, with D perhaps matching TRBD2 (5 bases). CDR3 length: 14 amino acids. V was clipped by 4 bases and J by 9 bases, with 17 bases between them. Germline CDR1 reads MNHEY; CDR2 reads SMNVEV (reference sequence).

The genes are TRBV7-9 and TRBJ2-3; tentative D call: TRBD2 (6 bases). The germline V gene has CDR1 SEHNR and CDR2 FQNEAQ (reference sequence). The length of the CDR3 is 15 residues. The V end was cut by 6 bases, the J end by 2 bases, with 15 bases between. DNA of the CDR3: TGTGCCAGCAGTTTTAGTAGGGAGGACACAGATACGCAGTATTTT. Residues: CASSFSREDTDTQYF.

The chain uses TRBV27 and TRBJ2-7, with no clear D. V lost 5 bases and J 0 bases, leaving 20 bases between the germline ends. CDR3 length equals 17 residues. Germline CDR1 and CDR2: MNHEY and SMNVEV (reference sequence). The CDR3 loop is CASSMKTGSLRSYEQYF. In DNA, the CDR3 is TGTGCCAGCAGTATGAAAACCGGGTCACTACGCTCCTACGAGCAGTACTTC.

The genes are TRBV4-1 and TRBJ2-3; 8 nucleotides match TRBD2. The V gene end was trimmed by 1 base and the J gene end by 0 bases; junction bases not matched to a gene: 6. Germline V gives CDR1 MGHRA, CDR2 YSYEKL. This CDR3 contains 17 residues. The CDR3, as DNA: TGCGCCAGCAGCCAAGTAGCGGGGACCGCTAGCACAGATACGCAGTATTTT. It specifies CASSQVAGTASTDTQYF.

The chain is built from TRBV21-1 and TRBJ1-2. TRBV21-1 counts as a pseudogene. The CDR3 is made up of 18 amino acids. CDR3 residues: CASSKDLLGERFLYGYTF. The CDR3 region has the DNA TGTGCCAGCAGCAAAGATCTCCTTGGGGAGCGCTTCTTGTATGGCTACACCTTC.

The CDR3 spells CASSLGGGWAYEQYF. The CDR3 DNA reads as TGTGCCAGCAGCCTCGGTGGGGGGTGGGCTTACGAGCAGTACTTC. This chain joins TRBV27 and TRBJ2-7; D is possibly TRBD2 (6 bases). V shed 6 bases and J shed 4 bases, with 19 bases lying between them. Per germline, CDR1 MNHEY and CDR2 SMNVEV (reference sequence). This CDR3 has 15 residues.

This rearrangement joins TRBV5-1 to TRBJ2-7; D is possibly TRBD1 (6 bases). This CDR3 spans 13 amino acids. The germline V and J ends were trimmed by 2 bases and 2 bases, with 8 bases remaining between them. Germline assignment: CDR1 SGHRS and CDR2 YFSETQ. CDR3 DNA: TGCGCCAGCAGCTTTGGGGGCACCTACGAGCAGTACTTC. Translated: CASSFGGTYEQYF.

The gene calls are TRBV15 and TRBJ2-7, with a weak D call TRBD1 (5 bases). V lost 6 bases and J lost 1, with 16 bases in between. Germline CDR1 is LNHNV and CDR2 is YYDKDF (reference sequence). The CDR3 totals 15 residues. Here the CDR3 reads CATSVTPDRSYEQYF. The DNA for the CDR3 is TGTGCCACCAGTGTCACCCCTGACAGATCCTACGAGCAGTACTTC.

The J gene is TRBJ1-1, the V gene TRBV7-9; a possible D gene is TRBD1 (6 bases). CDR3 size: 11 residues. Germline V gene lookup returns CDR1 SEHNR and CDR2 FQNEAQ (reference sequence). V shed 4 bases and J shed 8 bases, with 8 bases lying between them. The CDR3 nucleotides read TGTGCCAGCAGCTCAGGGACAGAAGCTTTCTTT. Protein product: CASSSGTEAFF. Combining the CDR3 with reference TRBV7-9 and TRBJ1-1 gives the whole variable domain DTGVSQNPRHKITKRGQNVTFRCDPISEHNRLYWYRQTLGQGPEFLTYFQNEAQLEKSRLLSDRFSAERPKGSFSTLEIQRTEQGDSAMYLCASSSGTEAFFGQGTRLTVV.

V usage is TRBV4-3 and J usage is TRBJ2-3, with D perhaps being TRBD1 or TRBD2 (5 bases each). The V end was cut by 0 bases, the J end by 1 base, with 11 bases between. The length of the CDR3 is 16 residues. Germline CDR1 and CDR2: LGHNA and YSLEER. CDR3 residues: CASSQDLWGRTDTQYF. The DNA of the CDR3 is TGCGCCAGCAGCCAAGATCTCTGGGGACGCACAGATACGCAGTATTTT.